The 21 T cell receptor beta chains in this list originate from one sample, sequenced in a study of blood T cell repertoires in COVID-19. This table comes from immunoSEQ multiplex PCR, and its TCRdb copy is limited to in-frame clones, with some not included. Among roughly 130,000 clones listed, about 83% were seen once. The sequencing sample was made of PBMCs or T cells enriched from blood (not recorded which). The receptors stem from a woman aged 25 to 39 who had recovered from COVID-19.

V usage is TRBV9 and J usage is TRBJ1-2, with 7 bases lining up with TRBD1. The trim removed 7 bases at V and 9 bases at J, leaving 12 bases unmatched. There are 13 residues in the CDR3. Germline-derived CDR1 and CDR2 are SGDLS and YYNGEE. The CDR3 sequence is CASLGDSRWSYTF. CDR3 in DNA: TGTGCCAGCCTGGGGGACAGCAGATGGAGCTACACCTTC.

CDR3 coding DNA: TGCAGCGTGTCACGGACGGACATGAACACTGAAGCTTTCTTT. Translation gives CSVSRTDMNTEAFF. The rearrangement uses TRBV29-1 and TRBJ1-1; tentative D call: TRBD1 (5 bases). The CDR3 is 14 amino acids. Looked up from germline, CDR1 is SQVTM and CDR2 is ANQGSEA. The V end lost 6 bases, the J end lost 0 bases, and 14 bases lay between the germline ends.

The rearrangement uses TRBV6-5 and TRBJ1-5, with D unclear. The CDR3 length is 11 residues. Per germline, CDR1 MNHEY and CDR2 SVGAGI. Trimming removed 6 bases at V and 9 bases at J, with 9 bases between. CDR3 coding DNA: TGTGCCAGCAGCTCAGGAGGGCCCCAGCATTTT. Its protein is CASSSGGPQHF.

V gene TRBV13 combines with J gene TRBJ2-3; perhaps TRBD2 as D (5 bases). The CDR3 runs 15 residues. Per germline, CDR1 PRHDT and CDR2 FYEKMQ (reference sequence). The V and J ends lost 2 bases and 1 base respectively, with 10 bases between them. CDR3 in amino acids: CASSLSRAGTDTQYF. CDR3 DNA sequence: TGTGCCAGCAGCTTAAGTCGAGCGGGCACAGATACGCAGTATTTT.

V and J are TRBV4-1 and TRBJ1-5; a possible D gene is TRBD1 (6 bases). The CDR3 consists of 15 residues. With 2 bases removed from V and 4 bases from J, the gap between germline ends came to 12 bases. Germline CDR1 and CDR2: MGHRA and YSYEKL. CDR3 loop: CASSQPDRPNQPQHF. Written as DNA, the CDR3 is TGCGCCAGCAGCCAACCGGACAGACCAAATCAGCCCCAGCATTTT.

The V call is TRBV7-9, the J call TRBJ2-5; no reliable D call. V lost 2 bases, J lost 3 bases, and 10 bases lay in between. The CDR3 has 14 amino acids. Germline lookup yields CDR1 SEHNR and CDR2 FQNEAQ (reference sequence). The CDR3 loop reads CASSLRSAEETQYF. The CDR3 DNA sequence: TGTGCCAGCAGCTTAAGGAGCGCCGAAGAGACCCAGTACTTC.

This sequence joins TRBV27 and TRBJ2-1; TRBD2 matches at 11 bases. Trimming at V came to 8 bases and at J to 5 bases, leaving 8 bases not matched to a gene. CDR3 length: 15 residues. CDR1 and CDR2 (germline): MNHEY, SMNVEV (reference sequence). For the CDR3, the DNA is TGTGCCAGCGGACGACTAGCGGGATTTAACAATGAGCAGTTCTTC. Its translation is CASGRLAGFNNEQFF.

The chain's CDR3 is CASSLSGNEKLFF. The CDR3, as DNA: TGTGCCAGCAGTTTGTCGGGGAATGAAAAACTGTTTTTT. The chain employs TRBV12-3 or TRBV12-4 and TRBJ1-4; no clear D gene. There are 13 residues in the CDR3. The V gene lost 3 bases and the J gene lost 5 bases, with 7 bases spanning the gap.

In its sample, this clone was seen once. Written as DNA, the CDR3 is TGTGCCAGCCTGAACCGGACTAGCGGGACCCTAGCCAAAAACATTCAGTACTTC. It codes for CASLNRTSGTLAKNIQYF. J is TRBJ2-4 and V is TRBV19; TRBD2 agrees at 12 bases. V was pared by 9 bases and J by 0 bases, with 12 bases of the junction left unmatched. Germline-derived CDR1 and CDR2 are LNHDA and SQIVND (reference sequence). The CDR3 runs to 18 residues.

As concerns this clone: One end of the junction fails to match germline, which may point to a read error. The chain carries TRBV27 and TRBJ1-2; 7 bases line up with TRBD1. The V gene's germline CDR1 is MNHEY and CDR2 SMNVEV (reference sequence). CDR3 length equals 13 residues. CDR3 coding DNA: TGTGCCAGCAGTCGAACCACAGGGGACTTCACCCTCTTC. Residues: CASSRTTGDFTLF.

This chain uses TRBV28 with TRBJ1-1, with D hard to call. The CDR3 is 13 residues long. The germline V and J ends were trimmed by 3 bases and 4 bases, with 9 bases remaining between them. Germline CDR1 is MDHEN and CDR2 is SYDVKM. The chain's CDR3 is CASSFRGPTEAFF. The CDR3 DNA follows: TGTGCCAGCAGTTTTCGGGGTCCCACTGAAGCTTTCTTT.

The V and J genes are TRBV28 and TRBJ1-4; D unresolved. Trimming took off 8 bases at V and 8 bases at J, with 21 bases between the two ends. The V gene's germline CDR1 is MDHEN and CDR2 SYDVKM. The CDR3 length is 15 residues. CDR3 in amino acids: CASSLYPGLGEKLFF. In nucleotides, the CDR3 is TGTGCCAGCTCGCTTTACCCAGGATTAGGAGAAAAACTGTTTTTT.

This chain uses TRBV12-3 or TRBV12-4 with TRBJ1-1; a possible D gene is TRBD1 (6 bases). V was shortened by 7 bases and J by 3 bases, with 12 bases between the two germline ends. This CDR3 comprises 13 residues. This CDR3 reads CASKYRADTEAFF. The CDR3 bases are TGTGCCAGCAAGTACAGGGCCGACACTGAAGCTTTCTTT.

V and J are TRBV10-3 and TRBJ2-7; the match to TRBD2 covers 9 bases. This CDR3 has 16 amino acids. Germline lookup yields CDR1 ENHRY and CDR2 SYGVKD. The trim removed 0 bases at V and 5 bases at J, leaving 8 bases unmatched. In nucleotides, the CDR3 is TGTGCCATCAGTGAGTCGGGGTTGGCGGGAGGGGACGAGCAGTACTTC. Amino acids: CAISESGLAGGDEQYF.

This clone was counted once. The V and J genes are TRBV28 and TRBJ1-5; no definite D call. Trimming removed 7 bases from V and 5 bases from J, with 12 bases in between. The length of the CDR3 is 13 residues. Germline V gene sequence: CDR1 MDHEN, CDR2 SYDVKM. The chain's CDR3 is CASIQSGHQPQHF. DNA for the CDR3: TGTGCCAGCATCCAGTCAGGCCATCAGCCCCAGCATTTT.

The gene calls are TRBV20-1 and TRBJ2-7, with 9 nucleotides matching TRBD2. CDR1 is DFQATT, CDR2 SNEGSKA, per germline (reference sequence). V dropped 3 bases and J dropped 4; count of bases not matched to a gene: 1. CDR3 size: 12 residues. The CDR3 coding sequence is TGCAGTGCTAGTGGACTAGCGTACGAGCAGTACTTC. It encodes CSASGLAYEQYF.

This chain links TRBV19 with TRBJ2-6; D is undetermined. CDR3 size: 14 residues. V gave up 3 bases and J gave up 4 bases, with 7 bases separating them. The germline CDR1 and CDR2 sequences are LNHDA and SQIVND (reference sequence). CDR3 protein: CASSIGSGANVLTF. The CDR3 bases are TGTGCCAGTAGTATCGGGTCAGGGGCCAACGTCCTGACTTTC.

The chain carries TRBV10-3 and TRBJ1-2; no definite D call. This CDR3 region has 16 residues. Germline CDR1 is ENHRY and CDR2 is SYGVKD. Trimming stripped 0 bases from V and 4 bases from J, with 15 bases between. CDR3 region: CAISESNWRAGYGYTF. In nucleotides, the CDR3 is TGTGCCATCAGTGAGTCTAACTGGCGGGCGGGCTATGGCTACACCTTC.

V and J are TRBV6-5 and TRBJ1-6; the D gene is possibly TRBD1 (6 bases). This CDR3 spans 12 amino acids. Trimming shortened V by 5 bases and J by 10 bases, and 9 bases separated the two germline ends. The germline V gene has CDR1 MNHEY and CDR2 SVGAGI. In nucleotides, the CDR3 is TGTGCCAGCAGTCTCCAGGGGTCACCCCTCCACTTT. Translating it yields CASSLQGSPLHF.

V and J are TRBV5-1 and TRBJ1-5, with 7 bases identical to TRBD1. The V segment lost 1 base and the J segment 0 bases; nucleotides outside the gene matches: 4. The CDR3 length is 16 residues. The germline gives CDR1 SGHRS, CDR2 YFSETQ. CDR3: CASSLRGPYSNQPQHF. The CDR3 region has the DNA TGCGCCAGCAGCTTGAGGGGGCCATATAGCAATCAGCCCCAGCATTTT.

The V gene is TRBV7-2, the J gene TRBJ2-7; 10 bases match TRBD1. CDR3 length: 16 amino acids. Germline V gene data show CDR1 as SGHTA and CDR2 as FQGNSA. V lost 7 bases to trimming and J lost 0 bases; unmatched junction nucleotides: 9. Written as DNA, the CDR3 is TGTGCCAGCAACGAGCCGGGACAGGGGAGCTCCTACGAGCAGTACTTC. This translates into CASNEPGQGSSYEQYF.